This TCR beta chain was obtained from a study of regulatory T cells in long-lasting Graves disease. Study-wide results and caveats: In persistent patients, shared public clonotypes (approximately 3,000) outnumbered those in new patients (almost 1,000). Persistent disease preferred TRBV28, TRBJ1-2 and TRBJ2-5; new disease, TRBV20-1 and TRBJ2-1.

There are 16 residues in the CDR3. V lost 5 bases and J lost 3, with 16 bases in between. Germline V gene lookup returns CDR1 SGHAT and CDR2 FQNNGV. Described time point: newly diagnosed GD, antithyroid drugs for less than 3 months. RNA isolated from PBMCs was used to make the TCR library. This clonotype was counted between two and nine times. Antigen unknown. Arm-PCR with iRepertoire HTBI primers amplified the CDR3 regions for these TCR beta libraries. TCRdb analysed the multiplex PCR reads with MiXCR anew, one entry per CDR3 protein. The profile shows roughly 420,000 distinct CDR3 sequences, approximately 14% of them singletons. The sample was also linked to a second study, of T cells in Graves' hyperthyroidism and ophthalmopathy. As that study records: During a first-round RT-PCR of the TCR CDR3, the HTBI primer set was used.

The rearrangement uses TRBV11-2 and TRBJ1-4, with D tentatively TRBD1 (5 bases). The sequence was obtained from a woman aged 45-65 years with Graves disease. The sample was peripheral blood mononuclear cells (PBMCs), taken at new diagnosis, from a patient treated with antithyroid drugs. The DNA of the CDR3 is TGTGCCAGCAGCACTAGACAGCTCCCGGCTAATGAAAAACTGTTTTTT. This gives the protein CASSTRQLPANEKLFF.